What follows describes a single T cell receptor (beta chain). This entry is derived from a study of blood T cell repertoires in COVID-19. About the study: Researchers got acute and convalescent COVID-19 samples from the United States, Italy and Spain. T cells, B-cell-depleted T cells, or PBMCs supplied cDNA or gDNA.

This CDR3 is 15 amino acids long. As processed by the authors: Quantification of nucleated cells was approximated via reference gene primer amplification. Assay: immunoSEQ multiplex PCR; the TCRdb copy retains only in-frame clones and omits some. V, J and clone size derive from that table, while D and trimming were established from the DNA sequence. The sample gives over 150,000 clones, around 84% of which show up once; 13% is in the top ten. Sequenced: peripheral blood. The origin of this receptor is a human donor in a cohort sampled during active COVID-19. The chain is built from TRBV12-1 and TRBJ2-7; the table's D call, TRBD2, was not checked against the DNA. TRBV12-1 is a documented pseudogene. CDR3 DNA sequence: TGTGCCAGCAGACGAACTAGCGGGAGATCCTACGAGCAGTACTTC. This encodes CASRRTSGRSYEQYF.